The rows below give T cell receptor beta chains drawn from one sample of a study of control samples from healthy donors and cancer patients. Clones were read by immunoSEQ multiplex PCR, and TCRdb kept only the in-frame ones, dropping some. The table includes about 98,000 clones, roughly 94% detected once. Sequenced: blood. These TCRs come from a young woman in good health. CDR3s include the opening cysteine and the closing phenylalanine or tryptophan. The order of the fields is clone size, D gene, V gene, J gene, CDR3 DNA, CDR3 protein. A D gene is named only where the DNA matches it firmly. Clone size is shown for a subset of rows, as once, few, many or a class of expanded clone.

few	.	TRBV19	TRBJ2-7	TGTGCCAGTAGTATTGTCCCACCGGGACGGAGCTTGCTATACGAGCAGTACTTC	CASSIVPPGRSLLYEQYF
.	.	TRBV28	TRBJ1-2	TGTGCCAGCAGTTTGAATTTTAACTATGGCTACACCTTC	CASSLNFNYGYTF
.	TRBD1	TRBV6-2/TRBV6-3	TRBJ1-2	TGTGCCAGCAGCCTTCGACAGGGGGCGGGCGGCTACACCTTC	CASSLRQGAGGYTF
.	.	TRBV12-3/TRBV12-4	TRBJ1-2	TGTGCCAGCAGGCCGCGCCAGAACTATGGCTACACCTTC	CASRPRQNYGYTF
.	.	TRBV9	TRBJ1-1	TGTGCCAGCAGCGTCGACCCCAGTAGGGGGGATGAAGCTTTCTTT	CASSVDPSRGDEAFF
.	.	TRBV12-5	TRBJ2-3	TGTGCTAGTGGTTTGGCTGTGACCCCGGCGGCGGATACGCAGTATTTT	CASGLAVTPAADTQYF
.	.	TRBV6-5	TRBJ1-1	TGTGCCAGCAGTTACGGGAACAGTGGCACTGAAGCTTTCTTT	CASSYGNSGTEAFF
.	.	TRBV14	TRBJ2-2	TGTGCCAGCAGCCGGAAAACAGGTCCGAACACCGGGGAGCTGTTTTTT	CASSRKTGPNTGELFF
.	.	TRBV28	TRBJ2-7	TGTGCCAGCTTCTCCGGGTCTCAGCTCACCTACGAGCAGTACTTC	CASFSGSQLTYEQYF
.	TRBD1	TRBV27	TRBJ2-7	TGTGCCAGCACTAGAGGGGGCCACGGATCCTACGAGCAGTACTTC	CASTRGGHGSYEQYF
.	TRBD2	TRBV11-2	TRBJ2-2	TGTGCCAGCAGACCACCGGGACTAGCGGGATACACCGGGGAGCTGTTTTTT	CASRPPGLAGYTGELFF
.	.	TRBV6-2/TRBV6-3	TRBJ1-2	TGTGCCAGCAGTTACTCCGGCGGGGGTGGCTACACCTTC	CASSYSGGGGYTF
once	.	TRBV6-5	TRBJ2-7	TGTGCCAGCAGTTACCAGGGCGGGGCCTACGAGCAGTACTTC	CASSYQGGAYEQYF
.	.	TRBV10-1	TRBJ2-3	TGCGCCAGCTCCGAGGAAAGAGGTTACGCAGATACGCAGTATTTT	CASSEERGYADTQYF
.	.	TRBV5-5	TRBJ1-1	TGTGCCAGCAGCTTGGTAAGGGACACCGAAGCTTTCTTT	CASSLVRDTEAFF
.	.	TRBV27	TRBJ2-7	TGTGCCAGTTCTTACAAGGAGCCACCCTACGAGCAGTACTTC	CASSYKEPPYEQYF
.	.	TRBV6-1	TRBJ2-3	TGTGCCAGCAGTGAGGGGGAGGGGGGGGTGAATACGCAGTATTTT	CASSEGEGGVNTQYF
.	.	TRBV18	TRBJ1-5	TGTGCCAGCTCACCGAAAGGCAATCAGCCCCAGCATTTT	CASSPKGNQPQHF
once	.	TRBV9	TRBJ1-1	TGTGCCAGCAGCGTAATCCAGGGTCGGAACACTGAAGCTTTCTTT	CASSVIQGRNTEAFF
once	.	TRBV5-4	TRBJ2-7	TGTGCCAGCAGCTCTGAGGGGGGGAGTCGGGAGCAGTACTTC	CASSSEGGSREQYF
.	.	TRBV7-8	TRBJ1-2	TGTGCCAGCAGCTTAGATCCTGGGGACTATGGCTACACCTTC	CASSLDPGDYGYTF
.	TRBD2	TRBV6-2/TRBV6-3	TRBJ2-1	TGTGCCAGCAGTACGACTAGCGGGGACGTCAATGAGCAGTTCTTC	CASSTTSGDVNEQFF
.	.	TRBV7-6	TRBJ1-2	TGTGCCAGCAGCTTTCTACAGGGTAATGGCTACACCTTC	CASSFLQGNGYTF
.	TRBD2	TRBV6-5	TRBJ2-1	TGTGCCAGCACCAGCGGGGGGGCCCCCCGCGATGAGCAGTTCTTC	CASTSGGAPRDEQFF
.	.	TRBV2	TRBJ2-1	TGTGCCAGCGGCAGGGCAGGGAATGAGCAGTTCTTC	CASGRAGNEQFF
.	TRBD2	TRBV14	TRBJ2-7	TGTGCCAGCAGCCAAGAGACTAGCGGGAGCGCTCGCTCCTACGAGCAGTACTTC	CASSQETSGSARSYEQYF
.	.	TRBV20-1	TRBJ2-5	TGCAGTGCCTTAAAAGGGGGACGTAACTTC	CSALKGGRNF
.	.	TRBV3-1/TRBV3-2	TRBJ1-3	TGTGCCAGCAGCCAGGTCGAGGCTTCGGGAAACACCATATATTTT	CASSQVEASGNTIYF
.	.	TRBV20-1	TRBJ2-3	TGCAGTGCTAGTGTTAGCGGAGATACGCAGTATTTT	CSASVSGDTQYF
once	.	TRBV5-1	TRBJ2-1	TGCGCCAGCGGACCAGGGCGGGACTCCTACAATGAGCAGTTCTTC	CASGPGRDSYNEQFF
.	.	TRBV21-1	TRBJ2-1	TGTGCCAGACTAAATCGACTAGCGGGATCCTACAATGAGCAGTTCTTC	CARLNRLAGSYNEQFF
.	.	TRBV12-3/TRBV12-4	TRBJ2-7	TGTGCCAGCAGTTTAGACCAAGCCTACGAGCAGTACTTC	CASSLDQAYEQYF
.	TRBD1	TRBV30	TRBJ2-3	TGTGCCTGGAGCCCAGGACAGGGGCCTAGCGGTACGCAGTATTTT	CAWSPGQGPSGTQYF
.	.	TRBV7-9	TRBJ1-1	TGTGCCAGCAGCTACGCATTAAGAACTGAAGCTTTCTTT	CASSYALRTEAFF
.	TRBD2	TRBV29-1	TRBJ2-1	TGCAGCGTGCCGAGCGGGAGCCAGAAGAACAATGAGCAGTTCTTC	CSVPSGSQKNNEQFF
.	.	TRBV7-3	TRBJ1-1	TGTGCCAGCAGCCCGTCAGGGAGTAACACTGAAGCTTTCTTT	CASSPSGSNTEAFF
.	.	TRBV9	TRBJ1-5	TGTGCCAGCAGCCCAACGGGCTATAGCAATCAGCCCCAGCATTTT	CASSPTGYSNQPQHF
.	.	TRBV6-5	TRBJ1-1	TGTGCCAGCGAGTGGGAGGGGAACACTGAAGCTTTCTTT	CASEWEGNTEAFF
.	TRBD1	TRBV5-1	TRBJ1-6	TGCGCCAGCAGCTGGGGACAGTTTAATTCACCCCTCCACTTT	CASSWGQFNSPLHF
.	.	TRBV5-4	TRBJ1-1	TGTGCCAGCAGCCCACCGATGAAAAACACTGAAGCTTTCTTT	CASSPPMKNTEAFF
.	.	TRBV9	TRBJ1-3	TGTGCCAGCAGCGTAGAGGGAGCTGGAAACACCATATATTTT	CASSVEGAGNTIYF
.	.	TRBV5-6	TRBJ1-4	TGTGCCAGCAGCTTTACAGCAGGAGCAACTAATGAAAAACTGTTTTTT	CASSFTAGATNEKLFF
.	TRBD1	TRBV19	TRBJ2-5	TGTGCCAGTAGTACACCCGGGACAGCCCTTCAAGAGACCCAGTACTTC	CASSTPGTALQETQYF
.	TRBD1	TRBV5-6	TRBJ1-1	TGTGCCAGCAGCGAAGGACAGGGTCTCGTGGCTTTCTTT	CASSEGQGLVAFF
.	TRBD1	TRBV6-6	TRBJ2-7	TGTGCCAGCAGTCCCCGGGTGGGACAGACCTACGAGCAGTACTTC	CASSPRVGQTYEQYF
.	.	TRBV11-3	TRBJ2-7	TGTGCCAGCAGCTTCGGCGGATACCGCTACGAGCAGTACTTC	CASSFGGYRYEQYF
.	.	TRBV11-3	TRBJ2-4	TGTGCCAGCAGCTTAGGAAACATTCAGTACTTC	CASSLGNIQYF
.	.	TRBV27	TRBJ1-1	TGTGCCAGCAGGCGGCCGGGACACATCACTGAAGCTTTCTTT	CASRRPGHITEAFF
.	TRBD1	TRBV5-1	TRBJ2-3	TGCGCCAGTCACAGGGGAGAAGATACGCAGTATTTT	CASHRGEDTQYF
.	.	TRBV7-2	TRBJ2-3	TGTGCCAGCAGCTTAGTTTTGGAGGGGCGAGATACGCAGTATTTT	CASSLVLEGRDTQYF
once	.	TRBV13	TRBJ1-2	TGTGCCAGCAGCTGGAGACAACAGGATAACTATGGCTACACCTTC	CASSWRQQDNYGYTF
few	TRBD1	TRBV19	TRBJ1-2	TGTGCCAGTATGCCTTTGGCAGGGGGGTCTGGCTACACCTTC	CASMPLAGGSGYTF
once	.	TRBV7-9	TRBJ2-3	TGTGCCAGCAGCTACACAGATACGCAGTATTTT	CASSYTDTQYF